This TCR beta chain was captured by sequencing in a study of T-cell memory formation after mild COVID-19. TCRdb fed the 5' RACE reads into MiXCR, producing one record per CDR3 protein. This sample has some 350,000 distinct CDR3 sequences; about 15% occur once, and the top ten carry about a fifth. The ends were cut back, 4 bases at V and 3 bases at J, with 3 bases in the middle. There are 12 residues in the CDR3. The germline V gene has CDR1 SNHLY and CDR2 FYNNEI. The TCR originated in a man aged 18 to 29 who had mild COVID-19 (a few samples of this study predate the infection). Cell type and time point are not known. The genes are TRBV2 and TRBJ1-4, with D unresolved. Sequencing was carried out using PBMCs or a T cell subset sorted from them (not recorded which). CDR3 sequence reads: CASSGANEKLFF. CDR3 DNA sequence: TGTGCCAGCAGTGGTGCTAATGAAAAACTGTTTTTT.